This T cell receptor (beta chain) stems from a study of blood T cell repertoires in COVID-19. TCRdb's copy holds only in-frame clones and misses some; the assay was immunoSEQ multiplex PCR. The sample comprises over 200,000 clones, around nine tenths of which are singletons, and 3.5% to 5.5% rests with the top ten. CDR3 length: 14 amino acids. V was shortened by 5 bases and J by 2 bases, with 12 bases between the two germline ends. Germline CDR1 MNHEY, CDR2 SVGAGI. The receptor's source is a woman under 40 who had been exposed to COVID-19. The specimen sequenced was PBMCs or T cells enriched from blood (not recorded which). The gene calls are TRBV6-5 and TRBJ1-1; D perhaps matches TRBD1 (5 bases). The DNA for the CDR3 is TGTGCCAGCAGTATGGGGGGGAGAAACACTGAAGCTTTCTTT. Its translation: CASSMGGRNTEAFF.